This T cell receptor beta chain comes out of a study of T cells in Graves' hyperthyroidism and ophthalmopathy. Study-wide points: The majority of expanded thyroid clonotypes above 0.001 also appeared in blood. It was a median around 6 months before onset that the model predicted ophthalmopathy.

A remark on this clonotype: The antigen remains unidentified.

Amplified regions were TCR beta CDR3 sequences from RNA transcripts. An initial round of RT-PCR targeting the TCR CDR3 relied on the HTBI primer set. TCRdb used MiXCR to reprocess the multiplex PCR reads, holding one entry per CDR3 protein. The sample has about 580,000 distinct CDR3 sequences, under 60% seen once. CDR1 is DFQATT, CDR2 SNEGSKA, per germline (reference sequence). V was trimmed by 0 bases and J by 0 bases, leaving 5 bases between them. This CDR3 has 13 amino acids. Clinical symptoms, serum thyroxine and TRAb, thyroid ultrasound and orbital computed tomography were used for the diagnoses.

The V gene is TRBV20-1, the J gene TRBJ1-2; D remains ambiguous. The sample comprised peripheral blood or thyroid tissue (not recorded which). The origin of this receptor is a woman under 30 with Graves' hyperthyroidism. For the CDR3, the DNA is TGCAGTGCTAGAGAGATAGCTAACTATGGCTACACCTTC. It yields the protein CSAREIANYGYTF.